This T cell receptor (beta chain) was obtained from a study of blood T cell repertoires in COVID-19. Across the whole study: Acute and convalescent COVID-19 specimens originated in the United States, Italy and Spain. T cells, B-cell-depleted T cells, or PBMCs provided the cDNA or gDNA that served as material.

The CDR3 length is 11 residues. Trimming pared 7 bases from V and 6 bases from J, leaving 11 bases between. Germline CDR1 reads SGHDT; CDR2 reads YYEEEE. In the study's own analysis: For nucleated cells, counts were estimated from reference gene primer amplification. Repertoires were generated with immunoSEQ multiplex PCR, while TCRdb's copy carries only in-frame clones and drops some. That table gives V, J and clone size, and the DNA gave D and trimming. The data contain roughly 240,000 clones, 85% of them singletons. Followed over time, Seattle patients had been enrolled while infection was active. This clone has just one count.

This rearrangement joins TRBV5-6 to TRBJ2-7; perhaps TRBD2 as D (6 bases). This TCR derives from a man aged 45-60 years with COVID-19, enrolled during active disease. The sequenced material came from peripheral blood. CDR3 nucleotides: TGTGCCAGCGGGCCGGAGGGCGAGCAGTACTTC. This translates into CASGPEGEQYF.